A selection of T cell receptor beta chains follows, all from one sample in a study of T cells in localized non-small cell lung cancer. Libraries were prepared by immunoSEQ multiplex PCR; TCRdb keeps only in-frame clonotypes and omits some of them. This sample has about 48,000 clones, with around 77% found just once. Sequenced here: peripheral blood, sampled before any cancer treatment. These receptors were taken from a man between 40 and 70 years old with stage I squamous cell lung carcinoma. CDR3s include the opening cysteine and the closing phenylalanine or tryptophan. The D gene is left open where the match is weak. The size of a clone is reported for some rows only, either as once, few or many, or as a class for expanded clones.

V gene	D gene	J gene	clone size	CDR3 protein	CDR3 DNA
TRBV7-9	TRBD1	TRBJ1-2	-	CASSGRQGANYGYTF	TGTGCCAGCAGCGGAAGACAGGGGGCTAACTATGGCTACACCTTC
TRBV25-1	-	TRBJ2-3	-	CASSQSGRVISDTQYF	TGTGCCAGCAGTCAGTCTGGACGGGTCATCTCAGATACGCAGTATTTT
TRBV6-5	-	TRBJ1-2	-	CASSPPGIGGYTF	TGTGCCAGCAGTCCCCCGGGGATCGGTGGCTACACCTTC
TRBV7-3	TRBD2	TRBJ2-7	-	CASSPGGDSYEQYF	TGTGCCAGCAGCCCGGGAGGGGATTCCTACGAGCAGTACTTC
TRBV19	TRBD1	TRBJ2-2	-	CASSIIPGQASGELFF	TGTGCCAGTAGTATTATACCGGGACAGGCAAGCGGGGAGCTGTTTTTT
TRBV9	-	TRBJ2-7	-	CASSPGSTRSIYEQYF	TGTGCCAGCAGCCCTGGGTCCACGAGGAGCATTTACGAGCAGTACTTC
TRBV2	-	TRBJ1-1	-	CASSEALPTEAFF	TGTGCCAGCAGTGAAGCCTTACCCACTGAAGCTTTCTTT
TRBV15	-	TRBJ1-6	-	CATSRGSSGTSIEPLHF	TGTGCCACCAGCAGAGGGAGTAGTGGGACATCCATCGAACCCCTCCACTTT
TRBV19	TRBD1	TRBJ2-7	-	CASSRPGTGYEQYF	TGTGCCAGTAGTAGACCCGGGACAGGATACGAGCAGTACTTC
TRBV7-3	TRBD1	TRBJ2-3	-	CASSKDRGLTDTQYF	TGTGCCAGCAGCAAGGACAGGGGGCTAACAGATACGCAGTATTTT
TRBV7-2	TRBD2	TRBJ2-3	-	CASSRGLASDTQYF	TGTGCCAGCAGCCGCGGACTAGCCTCAGATACGCAGTATTTT
TRBV6-5	-	TRBJ1-2	-	CASTGDNHYGYTF	TGTGCCAGCACAGGGGATAATCACTATGGCTACACCTTC
TRBV29-1	TRBD2	TRBJ2-1	-	CSVLGLAGANSYNEQFF	TGCAGCGTCCTCGGACTAGCGGGGGCGAACTCCTACAATGAGCAGTTCTTC
TRBV18	TRBD2	TRBJ2-7	-	CASSPGLAGSFSYEQYF	TGTGCCAGCTCACCGGGACTAGCGGGGAGCTTCTCCTACGAGCAGTACTTC
TRBV6-5	TRBD1	TRBJ2-7	few	CASSIRQGFHEQYF	TGTGCCAGCAGCATTAGACAGGGTTTCCACGAGCAGTACTTC
TRBV7-8	-	TRBJ2-7	-	CASSLRRITLYEQYF	TGTGCCAGCAGTCTTCGACGGATTACCCTTTACGAGCAGTACTTC
TRBV6-1	-	TRBJ1-1	-	CASIFSSRMNTEAFF	TGTGCCAGCATCTTTTCTAGTCGGATGAACACTGAAGCTTTCTTT
TRBV18	-	TRBJ2-7	-	CASSSAQQGSMYF	TGTGCCAGCTCATCCGCCCAACAGGGATCGATGTACTTC
TRBV18	-	TRBJ2-1	-	CASSPYGGALTGNEQFF	TGTGCCAGCTCACCGTATGGGGGAGCCTTGACTGGCAATGAGCAGTTCTTC
TRBV5-6	-	TRBJ1-5	-	CASSLRQIQPQHF	TGTGCCAGCAGCTTGAGGCAGATTCAGCCCCAGCATTTT
TRBV7-9	-	TRBJ1-1	few	CASSPSTGNTEAFF	TGTGCCAGCAGCCCCTCGACAGGGAACACTGAAGCTTTCTTT
TRBV9	-	TRBJ1-2	-	CASSATNYGYTF	TGTGCCAGCAGTGCCACTAACTATGGCTACACCTTC
TRBV6-6	-	TRBJ2-6	-	CASSYSSGTGANVLTF	TGTGCCAGCAGTTACTCTTCGGGGACTGGGGCCAACGTCCTGACTTTC
TRBV7-9	TRBD2	TRBJ2-1	-	CASSWGLANEQFF	TGTGCCAGCAGCTGGGGACTAGCTAATGAGCAGTTCTTC
TRBV6-5	TRBD1	TRBJ1-3	-	CASTGQGNTIYF	TGTGCCAGCACGGGACAGGGAAACACCATATATTTT
TRBV13	TRBD1	TRBJ2-5	-	CASSSGTGGEETQYF	TGTGCCAGCAGCTCCGGGACAGGGGGCGAAGAGACCCAGTACTTC
TRBV30	TRBD1	TRBJ1-5	-	CAWSVGRGPDQPQHF	TGTGCCTGGAGTGTAGGGAGGGGGCCGGATCAGCCCCAGCATTTT
TRBV6-6	-	TRBJ2-5	-	CASSYTETQYF	TGTGCCAGCAGTTATACGGAGACCCAGTACTTC
TRBV5-1	-	TRBJ2-5	-	CASSLRGSREETQYF	TGCGCCAGCAGCTTGAGGGGGTCCCGGGAAGAGACCCAGTACTTC
TRBV4-3	-	TRBJ2-3	-	CASSRAVTLGIKTDTQYF	TGCGCCAGCAGCAGAGCCGTTACGTTGGGGATTAAGACAGATACGCAGTATTTT
TRBV7-3	-	TRBJ1-6	-	CASSLSGPGYNSPLHF	TGTGCCAGCAGCTTAAGTGGGCCGGGTTATAATTCACCCCTCCACTTT